This record covers a single T cell receptor (beta chain). TCRdb analysed the PCR reads with MiXCR anew, one entry per CDR3 protein. The sample has roughly 300,000 distinct CDR3 sequences, roughly a quarter seen once; the top ten hold around 0.7%. Per germline, CDR1 MNHEY and CDR2 SVGEGT. The germline V and J ends were trimmed by 2 bases and 15 bases, with 14 bases remaining between them. The CDR3 is 12 amino acids. The sample originates from a study of molecular identifiers for immune sequencing clone quantification. The chain is built from TRBV6-2 or TRBV6-3 and TRBJ2-1, with D perhaps TRBD1 (6 bases). This TCR was recovered from a human donor in good health. Some libraries in this study had Jurkat cell RNA spiked in. Sequenced sample: naive CD8+ T cells from blood, with Jurkat cell RNA spiked in. Subset specified: FACS-sorted CD8+CD4-CCR7+CD45RA+ naive T cells. The CDR3 sequence is CASSYGQLLRFF. The CDR3 region has the DNA TGTGCCAGCAGTTACGGACAGTTACTTAGGTTCTTC.